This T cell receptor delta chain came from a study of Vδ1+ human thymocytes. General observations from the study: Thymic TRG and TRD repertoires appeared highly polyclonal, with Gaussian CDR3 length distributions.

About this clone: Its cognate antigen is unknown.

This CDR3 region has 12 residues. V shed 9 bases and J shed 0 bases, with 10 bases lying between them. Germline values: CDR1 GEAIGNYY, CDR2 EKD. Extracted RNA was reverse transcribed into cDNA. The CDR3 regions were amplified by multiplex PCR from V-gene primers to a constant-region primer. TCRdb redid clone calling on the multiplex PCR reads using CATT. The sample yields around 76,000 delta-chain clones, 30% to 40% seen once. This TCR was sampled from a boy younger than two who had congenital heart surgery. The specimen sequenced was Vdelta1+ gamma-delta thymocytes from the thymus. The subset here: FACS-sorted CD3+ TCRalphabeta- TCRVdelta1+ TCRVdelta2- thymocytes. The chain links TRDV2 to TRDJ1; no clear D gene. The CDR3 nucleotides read TGTGCCCGGTGTTGGAACACCGATAAACTCATCTTT. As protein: CARCWNTDKLIF.